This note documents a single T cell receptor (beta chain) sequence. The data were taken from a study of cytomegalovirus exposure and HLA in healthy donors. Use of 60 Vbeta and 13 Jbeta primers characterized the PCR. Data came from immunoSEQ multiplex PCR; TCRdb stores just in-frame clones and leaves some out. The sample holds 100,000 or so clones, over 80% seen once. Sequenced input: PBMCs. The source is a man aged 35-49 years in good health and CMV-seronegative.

CDR3 DNA sequence: TGTGCCAGTAGTACCCACCCCTCTCCGGGGTCCGAGCAGTACTTC. This gives the protein CASSTHPSPGSEQYF. The V and J genes are TRBV19 and TRBJ2-7, with D possibly matching TRBD2 (5 bases). This CDR3 is 15 amino acids long. Germline lookup yields CDR1 LNHDA and CDR2 SQIVND (reference sequence). With 4 bases removed from V and 6 bases from J, the gap between germline ends came to 19 bases.